This T cell receptor beta chain derives from a study of blood T cell repertoires in COVID-19. Study information: Collection of acute and convalescent COVID-19 samples took place in the United States, Italy and Spain.

Trimming pared 2 bases from V and 6 bases from J, leaving 16 bases between. This CDR3 region has 15 residues. CDR1 is KGHSH and CDR2 is LQKENI in the germline V gene. Methods used by the authors: Amplification of reference gene primers was used by the study to estimate nucleated cell counts. The protocol was immunoSEQ multiplex PCR, while the TCRdb copy is restricted to in-frame clones and leaves out a portion. D and trimming were read from the DNA, whereas the V and J calls and clone size are those reported in that table. The data show about 200,000 clones, 88% seen once. The sample was peripheral blood. The chain carries TRBV18 and TRBJ1-2; maybe TRBD1 (6 bases). This sequence was found in a young man with active or convalescent COVID-19. This chain's CDR3 is CASSPFPGVEDGYTF. The CDR3 DNA reads TGTGCCAGCTCACCATTCCCAGGGGTGGAGGATGGCTACACCTTC.